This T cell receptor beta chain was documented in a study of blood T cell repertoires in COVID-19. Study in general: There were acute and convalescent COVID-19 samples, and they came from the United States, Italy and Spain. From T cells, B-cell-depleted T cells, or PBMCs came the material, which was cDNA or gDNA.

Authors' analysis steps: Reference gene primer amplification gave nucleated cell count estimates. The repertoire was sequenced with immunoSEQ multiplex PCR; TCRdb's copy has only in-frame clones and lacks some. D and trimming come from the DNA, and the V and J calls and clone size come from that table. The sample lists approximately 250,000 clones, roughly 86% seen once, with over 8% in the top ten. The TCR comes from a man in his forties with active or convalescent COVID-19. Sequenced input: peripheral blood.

CDR3 sequence (DNA): TGTGCCAGCTCACCCGGTGCTATCACAGATACGCAGTATTTT. Residues: CASSPGAITDTQYF. This chain uses TRBV18 with TRBJ2-3; D is undetermined. The germline V and J ends were trimmed by 3 bases and 2 bases, with 9 bases remaining between them. The CDR3 length is 14 residues. Germline values: CDR1 KGHSH, CDR2 LQKENI.